This entry lists 23 T cell receptor beta chains sequenced from one sample in a study of human T cells and chemical hapten exposure. Indicated time point: healthy volunteer bleed at 6 weeks. Before extraction, the whole blood was not fractionated, and total RNA was taken from it. TCRdb reprocessed the RACE reads with MiXCR, giving one entry per CDR3 protein. The repertoire holds 40,000 to 45,000 distinct CDR3 sequences, with 3.7% as singletons. Material for sequencing was whole blood. Receptor source: a human donor in good health. Some clones in this sample may be carry-over from other donors' samples.

This clonotype was detected many times. The chain joins TRBV4-1 to TRBJ2-5, with D tentatively TRBD1 or TRBD2 (5 bases each). Germline lookup yields CDR1 MGHRA and CDR2 YSYEKL. V lost 2 bases and J lost 4, with 11 bases in between. This CDR3 is 14 amino acids long. The DNA for the CDR3 is TGCGCCAGCAGCCAACCGGGGCGCGGAGAGACCCAGTACTTC. Protein: CASSQPGRGETQYF.

This clonotype was detected many times. As DNA, the CDR3 is TGTGCCCTGACAGGGAACACCGGGGAGCTGTTTTTT. It specifies CALTGNTGELFF. This sequence joins TRBV28 and TRBJ2-2; a possible D gene is TRBD1 (6 bases). Germline values: CDR1 MDHEN, CDR2 SYDVKM. Trimming took off 11 bases at V and 1 base at J, with 8 bases between the two ends. This CDR3 has 12 amino acids.

This clonotype was seen a handful of times. This chain connects TRBV29-1 to TRBJ2-7; TRBD1 matches at 11 bases. Germline V CDR1 and CDR2: SQVTM, ANQGSEA. Trimming cost V 3 bases and J 6 bases; bases outside gene matches: 1. The CDR3 has 12 amino acids. The CDR3 loop reads CSVDGTGGEQYF. CDR3 DNA sequence: TGCAGCGTTGACGGGACAGGGGGCGAGCAGTACTTC.

There are many counts of this clonotype. The chain links TRBV10-1 to TRBJ2-1; 8 positions match TRBD2. Germline CDR1 and CDR2: WNHNN and SYGVQD (reference sequence). CDR3 size: 15 residues. The V and J ends lost 2 bases and 8 bases, in that order; junction bases with no gene match: 8. The CDR3 DNA is TGCGCCAGCAGTGAGCGGGAGGGTGTTTGGGATGAGCAGTTCTTC. Amino acid sequence: CASSEREGVWDEQFF.

This clonotype was seen repeatedly, ten times or more. The chain employs TRBV6-5 and TRBJ2-7; TRBD1 matches at 9 bases. V shed 6 bases, J shed 8 bases, and the junction held 14 bases outside the gene matches. The CDR3 extends over 15 amino acids. Germline V lookup: CDR1 MNHEY, CDR2 SVGAGI. The CDR3 protein is CASRPPGTGTGKQYF. The CDR3 coding sequence is TGTGCCAGCAGGCCTCCTGGGACAGGGACCGGTAAGCAGTACTTC.

This clonotype has at least ten counts. The genes are TRBV18 and TRBJ1-5; D uncertain. This CDR3 is 13 amino acids long. The germline V and J ends were trimmed by 5 bases and 3 bases, with 8 bases remaining between them. The V gene's germline CDR1 is KGHSH and CDR2 LQKENI. The CDR3 sequence is CASSGQDNQPQHF. The DNA for the CDR3 is TGTGCCAGCTCAGGGCAGGACAATCAGCCCCAGCATTTT.

This sequence joins TRBV28 and TRBJ1-2, with D perhaps TRBD1 (5 bases). The CDR3 has 16 residues. V was shortened by 3 bases and J by 3 bases, with 17 bases between the two germline ends. CDR1 is MDHEN and CDR2 is SYDVKM in the germline V gene. The CDR3 DNA reads as TGTGCCAGCAGTTTGGGGCCCCGGACGTCTCACTATGGCTACACCTTC. Amino acid sequence: CASSLGPRTSHYGYTF.

The chain uses TRBV6-4 and TRBJ2-3, with TRBD1 as a possible D gene (5 bases). There are 13 residues in the CDR3. With 2 bases removed from V and 3 bases from J, the gap between germline ends came to 6 bases. Germline CDR1 reads MRHNA; CDR2 reads SNTAGT. This CDR3 is CASSDDRTDTQYF. The DNA for the CDR3 is TGTGCCAGCAGTGACGACAGAACAGATACGCAGTATTTT.

This clonotype came up many times. The genes are TRBV28 and TRBJ2-7, with D possibly being TRBD1 or TRBD2 (5 bases each). With 10 bases removed from V and 2 bases from J, the gap between germline ends came to 18 bases. Germline assignment: CDR1 MDHEN and CDR2 SYDVKM. This CDR3 comprises 14 residues. The CDR3 loop reads CATTSGPGPYEQYF. The CDR3 DNA sequence: TGTGCCACCACGTCGGGGCCGGGCCCCTACGAGCAGTACTTC.

V is TRBV3-1 and J is TRBJ2-5; 7 nucleotides match TRBD2. Germline CDR1 LGHDT, CDR2 YNNKEL (reference sequence). The V gene end was trimmed by 0 bases and the J gene end by 1 base; junction bases not matched to a gene: 2. The CDR3 has 15 residues. CDR3 sequence reads: CASSQEGGSQETQYF. The DNA of the CDR3 is TGTGCCAGCAGCCAAGAAGGCGGGAGCCAAGAGACCCAGTACTTC.

V and J are TRBV6-5 and TRBJ1-2, with D possibly TRBD1 on 5 matching bases. Germline V lookup: CDR1 MNHEY, CDR2 SVGAGI. Trimming took off 2 bases at V and 1 base at J, with 14 bases between the two ends. The CDR3 runs 16 residues. The CDR3 DNA reads as TGTGCCAGCAGTTACGAAGGGCAGGGCCTTAACTATGGCTACACCTTC. Translated, it gives CASSYEGQGLNYGYTF.

This clonotype was counted at least ten times. The chain carries TRBV7-3 and TRBJ2-2, with 10 bases lining up with TRBD1. The germline gives CDR1 SGHTA, CDR2 FQGTGA. CDR3 length equals 17 residues. Unmatched junction bases numbered 4, after V lost 0 bases and J lost 3 bases. CDR3 sequence reads: CASSLTVGTGDTGELFF. The CDR3 region has the DNA TGTGCCAGCAGCTTAACGGTTGGGACAGGGGACACCGGGGAGCTGTTTTTT.

In its sample, this clonotype was seen many times. The chain is built from TRBV29-1 and TRBJ2-3; D is possibly TRBD1 (6 bases). This CDR3 is 13 amino acids long. Germline CDR1 is SQVTM and CDR2 is ANQGSEA. The V end lost 3 bases, the J end lost 2 bases, and 9 bases lay between the germline ends. CDR3 nucleotide sequence: TGCAGCGTTGATACAGGGAACACAGATACGCAGTATTTT. Its protein product is CSVDTGNTDTQYF.

This clonotype was observed many times. The V gene is TRBV20-1, the J gene TRBJ1-1; D remains unclear. Germline assignment: CDR1 DFQATT and CDR2 SNEGSKA (reference sequence). The CDR3 length is 15 residues. Trimming removed 0 bases from V and 5 bases from J, with 16 bases in between. For the CDR3, the DNA is TGCAGTGCTAGAGATAGGCCAGCCCGAGGAACTGAAGCTTTCTTT. It translates to CSARDRPARGTEAFF.

The CDR3 region has the DNA TGTGCCAGCAGCTCCAAACCCGATACGCAGTATTTT. This sequence encodes CASSSKPDTQYF. The chain has TRBV7-3 and TRBJ2-3; D gene uncertain. The V gene lost 4 bases and the J gene lost 6 bases, with 8 bases spanning the gap. CDR3 length equals 12 residues. Germline CDR1 is SGHTA and CDR2 is FQGTGA.

This clonotype came up many times. V is TRBV7-9 and J is TRBJ2-5; the match to TRBD2 covers 13 bases. This CDR3 comprises 16 residues. In germline, CDR1 is SEHNR, CDR2 FQNEAQ (reference sequence). V lost 3 bases and J lost 4; bases outside the gene matches: 5. The DNA for the CDR3 is TGTGCCAGCAGCTTCACCGGACTAGCGGGAGCAGAGACCCAGTACTTC. It codes for CASSFTGLAGAETQYF.

The CDR3 is CASRGGNTEAFF. The CDR3 region has the DNA TGTGCCAGCAGGGGGGGGAACACTGAAGCTTTCTTT. The chain employs TRBV27 and TRBJ1-1; tentatively, D is TRBD1 (5 bases). CDR1 is MNHEY and CDR2 is SMNVEV in the germline V gene (reference sequence). This CDR3 is 12 amino acids long. The germline V and J ends were trimmed by 6 bases and 1 base, with 6 bases remaining between them.

In its sample, this clonotype was seen a few times. The rearrangement uses TRBV12-3 or TRBV12-4 and TRBJ2-2; 14 nucleotides align to TRBD2. J gave up 6 bases and V 2 bases, and 11 bases lay outside the gene matches. CDR3 length: 19 residues. In DNA, the CDR3 is TGTGCCAGCAGTTTATGGGCCCGGGGACTAGCGGGAGACGCCGGGGAGCTGTTTTTT. As protein: CASSLWARGLAGDAGELFF.

In its sample, this clonotype was seen many times. CDR3 amino acids: CASSDLTASEQYF. The CDR3, as DNA: TGTGCCAGCAGTGATTTGACCGCTTCCGAGCAGTACTTC. The chain is built from TRBV27 and TRBJ2-7; D gene unclear. CDR1 and CDR2 from the germline V gene are MNHEY and SMNVEV (reference sequence). CDR3 length: 13 residues. V lost 5 bases and J lost 6, with 14 bases in between.

This clonotype was found a few times. The V call is TRBV12-3 or TRBV12-4, the J call TRBJ2-1; 8 bases are shared with TRBD2. The CDR3 contains 12 residues. The junction had 3 bases not matched to a gene; V was cut back by 5 bases and J by 9 bases. CDR3 sequence reads: CASSPGGVEQFF. The CDR3 DNA is TGTGCCAGCAGTCCGGGAGGGGTTGAGCAGTTCTTC.

The chain has TRBV28 and TRBJ2-7; D unresolved. Trimming cost V 8 bases and J 2 bases, with 13 bases left between them. The CDR3 sequence is 13 residues long. Per germline, CDR1 MDHEN and CDR2 SYDVKM. CDR3 amino acids: CASAAPGPYEQYF. CDR3 sequence (DNA): TGTGCCAGCGCCGCACCTGGTCCCTACGAGCAGTACTTC.

This clonotype was counted only a few times. The chain joins TRBV4-1 to TRBJ1-3, with D uncertain. Trimming took off 1 base at V and 0 bases at J, with 10 bases between the two ends. The CDR3 contains 16 residues. Germline-derived CDR1 and CDR2 are MGHRA and YSYEKL. This CDR3 reads CASSQVLISSGNTIYF. In DNA, the CDR3 is TGCGCCAGCAGCCAAGTACTCATCAGCTCTGGAAACACCATATATTTT.

This clonotype turned up a few times. The genes are TRBV3-1 and TRBJ2-3; perhaps TRBD2 as D (5 bases). Germline CDR1 is LGHDT and CDR2 is YNNKEL (reference sequence). The CDR3 contains 16 residues. The V and J ends lost 0 bases and 0 bases respectively, with 10 bases between them. The chain's CDR3 is CASSQEFKRSTDTQYF. The CDR3 coding sequence is TGTGCCAGCAGCCAAGAGTTCAAGCGGAGCACAGATACGCAGTATTTT.